This T cell receptor beta chain was captured by sequencing in a study of T cell repertoires in cytomegalovirus infection. Study-wide context: HLA-C-restricted CMV epitopes, recently identified, and well-studied HLA-B-restricted ones were used by the study. Public TCR beta signatures provided an indication of both CMV infection and a matching HLA type.

The study, taken as a whole, reports: Dominating the ex vivo response were HLA-C-restricted CMV-specific TCR beta clonotypes.

In this sample, this clonotype turned up a few times. What it binds is unknown. The V end lost 6 bases, the J end lost 8 bases, and 13 bases lay between the germline ends. The CDR3 covers 13 residues. Germline lookup yields CDR1 SGHAT and CDR2 FQNNGV. One entry per CDR3 protein, called by TCRdb with MiXCR from the reads. Altogether some 940,000 distinct CDR3 sequences are present, around 31% being singletons, with the ten largest covering roughly 13%. This sequence joins TRBV11-2 and TRBJ1-4; a possible D gene is TRBD1 (5 bases). This clonotype was obtained from a human donor in good health (CMV status not recorded). Some clones in this sample may be carry-over from other donors' samples. This specimen was cultured CD8+ T cells from PBMCs, taken from culture after CMV antigen stimulation. This chain's CDR3 is CASRSGGVEKLFF. DNA for the CDR3: TGTGCCAGCAGATCGGGGGGTGTGGAAAAACTGTTTTTT.